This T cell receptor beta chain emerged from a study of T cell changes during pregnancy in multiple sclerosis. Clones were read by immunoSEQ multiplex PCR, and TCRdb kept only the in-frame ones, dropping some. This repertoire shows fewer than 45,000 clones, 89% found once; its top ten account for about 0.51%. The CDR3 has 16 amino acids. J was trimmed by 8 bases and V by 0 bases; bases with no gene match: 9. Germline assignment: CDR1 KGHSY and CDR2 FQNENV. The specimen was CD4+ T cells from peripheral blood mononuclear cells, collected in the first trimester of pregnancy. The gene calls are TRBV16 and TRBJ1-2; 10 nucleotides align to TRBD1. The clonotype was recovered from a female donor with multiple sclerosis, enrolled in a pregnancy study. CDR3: CASSQSRMGQGYGYTF. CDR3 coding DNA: TGTGCCAGCAGCCAATCCCGTATGGGACAGGGGTACGGCTACACCTTC. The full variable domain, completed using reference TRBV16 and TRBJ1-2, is GEEVAQTPKHLVRGEGQKAKLYCAPIKGHSYVFWYQQVLKNEFKFLISFQNENVFDETGMPKERFSAKCLPNSPCSLEIQATKLEDSAVYFCASSQSRMGQGYGYTFGSGTRLTVV.